This is a list of T cell receptor beta chains from one sample in a study of blood T cell repertoires in COVID-19. The repertoire was sequenced with immunoSEQ multiplex PCR; TCRdb's copy has only in-frame clones and lacks some. This sample carries 300,000 to 400,000 clones, approximately 90% of them seen once, and the ten largest clones take about 3.5%. The sample comprised peripheral blood. These receptors came from a woman younger than 30 who had recovered from COVID-19. The CDR3 runs from the conserved cysteine through the conserved F or W. A D gene is named only where the DNA matches it firmly. The size of a clone is reported for some rows only, either as once, few or many, or as a class for expanded clones.

TRBV6-1	15	TRBD2	-	TRBJ2-1	CASSEPGTSGTKQFF	TGTGCCAGCAGTGAACCCGGGACTAGCGGGACCAAGCAGTTCTTC
TRBV19	15	-	-	TRBJ1-3	CASTRDFSFGNTIYF	TGTGCCAGTACCAGGGACTTCAGCTTTGGAAACACCATATATTTT
TRBV2	13	-	-	TRBJ1-5	CASMRDENQPQHF	TGTGCCAGCATGCGGGACGAAAATCAGCCCCAGCATTTT
TRBV4-3	14	-	few	TRBJ2-1	CASSRLLANNEQFF	TGCGCCAGCAGCCGATTATTAGCGAACAATGAGCAGTTCTTC
TRBV7-2	15	-	-	TRBJ1-3	CASNEDRDSGNTIYF	TGTGCCAGCAACGAGGACAGAGACTCTGGAAACACCATATATTTT
TRBV6-5	15	-	once	TRBJ2-2	CASSSLGRITGELFF	TGTGCCAGCAGTTCGCTTGGGCGAATCACCGGGGAGCTGTTTTTT
TRBV9	16	-	-	TRBJ1-6	CASSVDPGGVESPLHF	TGTGCCAGCAGCGTAGACCCGGGGGGGGTCGAATCACCCCTCCACTTT
TRBV18	17	-	-	TRBJ2-5	CASSPSPYSDYQETQYF	TGTGCCAGCTCACCCTCCCCCTATAGCGACTACCAAGAGACCCAGTACTTC
TRBV5-1	12	-	-	TRBJ1-2	CASSRGGNGYTF	TGCGCCAGCAGCAGGGGGGGCAATGGCTACACCTTC
TRBV5-1	13	TRBD2	once	TRBJ2-1	CASSPGGISRQFF	TGCGCCAGCAGCCCGGGAGGAATCTCGCGGCAGTTCTTC
TRBV3-1/TRBV3-2	14	-	-	TRBJ2-2	CASSLLAPTGELFF	TGTGCCAGCAGCCTTCTAGCTCCCACCGGGGAGCTGTTTTTT
TRBV11-2	19	TRBD2	few	TRBJ2-2	CASSLSRLAGGPVTGELFF	TGTGCCAGCAGCTTAAGTCGGCTAGCGGGAGGGCCGGTCACCGGGGAGCTGTTTTTT
TRBV18	14	-	-	TRBJ1-3	CASSQDSSGNTIYF	TGTGCCAGCTCCCAGGACAGCTCTGGAAACACCATATATTTT
TRBV6-2/TRBV6-3	13	TRBD1	few	TRBJ1-1	CASSHLQGTEAFF	TGTGCCAGCAGTCATTTACAGGGGACTGAAGCTTTCTTT
TRBV27	14	TRBD1	-	TRBJ1-1	CASSKTGVYTEAFF	TGTGCCAGCAGTAAAACAGGGGTTTACACTGAAGCTTTCTTT
TRBV30	13	-	-	TRBJ2-2	CAWSLTATGELFF	TGTGCCTGGAGTCTGACAGCCACCGGGGAGCTGTTTTTT
TRBV2	13	-	-	TRBJ1-4	CASSAGSLEKLFF	TGTGCCAGCAGTGCAGGGTCGCTTGAAAAACTGTTTTTT
TRBV28	14	-	-	TRBJ2-5	CASSFVRGQETQYF	TGTGCCAGCAGTTTCGTCAGGGGTCAAGAGACCCAGTACTTC